Listed below are T cell receptor beta chains from one sample, sequenced in a study of blood T cell repertoires in COVID-19. Clones were sequenced by immunoSEQ multiplex PCR, and TCRdb holds only the in-frame ones, with some missing. The sample contains about 190,000 clones, around 79% of which appear only once. Source material: peripheral blood. Receptor source: a man aged 50 or older who had recovered from COVID-19. Each CDR3 is given with its conserved first and last residue. The D gene is left open where the match is weak. For some rows the clone size is stated as once, few or many, or as a class when expanded; others skip it.

TRBJ1-5 | NA | TRBV7-3 | NA | TGTGCCAGCAGGTCCACGGACGGACCGGGGGAGCCCCAGCATTTT | CASRSTDGPGEPQHF
TRBJ2-1 | NA | TRBV27 | NA | TGTGCCACCCTGCCCCCTAGGGGGGGCTACAATGAGCAGTTCTTC | CATLPPRGGYNEQFF
TRBJ2-1 | NA | TRBV6-5 | NA | TGTGCCAGCAGTTACGTCGGTGAGCAGTTCTTC | CASSYVGEQFF
TRBJ1-5 | NA | TRBV6-6 | NA | TGTGCCAGCAGTCCGACCTGGACAGTAACTAGCAATCAGCCCCAGCATTTT | CASSPTWTVTSNQPQHF
TRBJ2-5 | NA | TRBV20-1 | TRBD2 | TGCAGTGCTAGTTCTTCCAGCGGGAGGTTTCAAGAGACCCAGTACTTC | CSASSSSGRFQETQYF
TRBJ1-1 | NA | TRBV5-1 | NA | TGCGCCAGCAGCCTGAATGGACAGTCTTGGACTGAAGCTTTCTTT | CASSLNGQSWTEAFF
TRBJ2-2 | NA | TRBV11-3 | TRBD1 | TGTGCCAGCAGCTTAGATACAGGGGTGGGCACCGGGGAGCTGTTTTTT | CASSLDTGVGTGELFF
TRBJ2-7 | NA | TRBV7-2 | TRBD1 | TGTGCCAGCAGCTTAGAGTCGGGACAGGTCTACGAGCAGTACTTC | CASSLESGQVYEQYF
TRBJ1-1 | NA | TRBV6-5 | NA | TGTGCCAGCAGTTACAATCCAGGGAACACTGAAGCTTTCTTT | CASSYNPGNTEAFF
TRBJ2-7 | NA | TRBV10-2 | NA | TGCGCCAGCAGCGGATCCCCCTGGGGCCAGAGCGAGCAGTACTTC | CASSGSPWGQSEQYF
TRBJ1-2 | NA | TRBV6-5 | NA | TGTGCCAGCAGGGGCGGAGGTCACGGCTACACCTTC | CASRGGGHGYTF
TRBJ1-4 | NA | TRBV6-5 | TRBD1 | TGTGCCAGCAGTCCTACAGGGGCTATTAATGAAAAACTGTTTTTT | CASSPTGAINEKLFF
TRBJ2-3 | NA | TRBV11-2 | TRBD2 | TGTGCCAGCAGCTTGAACCTAGCGGGAGGGGGAGATACGCAGTATTTT | CASSLNLAGGGDTQYF
TRBJ2-5 | NA | TRBV14 | TRBD2 | TGTGCCAGCAGCCAGCATGACTACGGGACTAGCGCGTTCCAAGAGACCCAGTACTTC | CASSQHDYGTSAFQETQYF
TRBJ1-2 | few | TRBV5-6 | NA | TGTGCCAGCAGCGTAGTCACTAACTATGGCTACACCTTC | CASSVVTNYGYTF
TRBJ1-1 | many | TRBV28 | TRBD1 | TGTGCCAGCAGCTTAAGGGGGCCGAACACTGAAGCTTTCTTT | CASSLRGPNTEAFF
TRBJ2-1 | NA | TRBV14 | TRBD2 | TGTGCCAGCAGCGCGCTAGCGGGAGTCTACAATGAGCAGTTCTTC | CASSALAGVYNEQFF
TRBJ2-1 | NA | TRBV7-3 | NA | TGTGCCAGCAGCTTAAGCCAGGGCCGGATACGTAGGCAGTTCTTC | CASSLSQGRIRRQFF
TRBJ2-5 | NA | TRBV12-5 | TRBD1 | TGTGCTAGTGGTTTCGGACAGGGACGAGAGACCCAGTACTTC | CASGFGQGRETQYF